These T cell receptor beta chains were read from a single sample in a study of T cell responses to AZD1222 COVID-19 vaccine. Some clones are missing from TCRdb's copy, which holds only in-frame ones; the method was immunoSEQ multiplex PCR. This sample has approximately 94,000 clones, with approximately 91% found just once. This specimen consisted of peripheral blood, obtained on day 0 of AZD1222 vaccination. The receptor source for this set is an adult in good health. Both conserved end residues are part of each CDR3. D genes are given only for firm matches. The size field is filled for only some rows; it gives once, few, many or a size class.

-	TRBV18	-	TRBJ1-4	CASSPENRVADEKLFF	TGTGCCAGCTCACCAGAGAACAGGGTTGCGGATGAAAAACTGTTTTTT
-	TRBV28	-	TRBJ1-1	CASRGDRTLEAFF	TGTGCCAGCAGGGGAGACAGAACCCTAGAAGCTTTCTTT
once	TRBV9	TRBD1	TRBJ2-7	CASSPQTGSSSYEQYF	TGTGCCAGCAGCCCACAGACAGGGTCGAGCTCCTACGAGCAGTACTTC
-	TRBV30	TRBD2	TRBJ2-5	CAWSKLAETQYF	TGTGCCTGGAGTAAACTAGCGGAGACCCAGTACTTC
once	TRBV29-1	-	TRBJ1-1	CSVDAGMNTEAFF	TGCAGCGTTGATGCAGGAATGAACACTGAAGCTTTCTTT
once	TRBV5-1	-	TRBJ2-7	CASSLGLDGYEQYF	TGCGCCAGCAGCTTGGGGTTGGACGGCTACGAGCAGTACTTC
once	TRBV4-1	TRBD1	TRBJ2-7	CASSPRDRVVEQYF	TGCGCCAGCAGCCCACGGGACAGGGTAGTCGAGCAGTACTTC
once	TRBV19	-	TRBJ2-1	CASRTLGRLYNEQFF	TGTGCCAGTAGGACCCTGGGACGGCTCTACAATGAGCAGTTCTTC
-	TRBV19	TRBD1	TRBJ1-5	CASRPPGQGRPDQPQHF	TGTGCCAGTAGGCCCCCGGGACAGGGAAGGCCGGATCAGCCCCAGCATTTT
-	TRBV3-1/TRBV3-2	-	TRBJ1-5	CASSHRQNQPQHF	TGTGCCAGCAGCCATCGACAGAATCAGCCCCAGCATTTT
once	TRBV28	-	TRBJ1-4	CASSTTGRANEKLFF	TGTGCCAGCAGTACTACAGGGAGAGCTAATGAAAAACTGTTTTTT
-	TRBV4-1	-	TRBJ2-5	CASSQGPGAGLYQETQYF	TGCGCCAGCAGCCAAGGGCCTGGGGCAGGACTTTACCAAGAGACCCAGTACTTC
-	TRBV7-9	-	TRBJ2-7	CASSLQAYEQYF	TGTGCCAGCAGCCTACAGGCTTACGAGCAGTACTTC
-	TRBV28	-	TRBJ2-2	CASKPGSPNTGELFF	TGTGCCAGCAAACCGGGCTCTCCGAACACCGGGGAGCTGTTTTTT
-	TRBV21-1	-	TRBJ2-7	CASSNPQGSSSSYEQYF	TGTGCCAGCAGCAACCCTCAGGGGAGCTCCAGCTCCTACGAGCAGTACTTC
-	TRBV18	TRBD2	TRBJ2-7	CASSPPGGGDEQYF	TGTGCCAGCTCACCGCCGGGGGGTGGTGACGAGCAGTACTTC
-	TRBV3-1/TRBV3-2	TRBD2	TRBJ2-5	CASSQGPLAGMETQYF	TGTGCCAGCAGCCAAGGTCCCCTAGCGGGAATGGAGACCCAGTACTTC
once	TRBV19	-	TRBJ1-5	CASSTTPGPNQPQHF	TGTGCCAGTAGTACCACCCCGGGGCCCAATCAGCCCCAGCATTTT
once	TRBV7-3	-	TRBJ2-3	CASSGAGTDTQYF	TGTGCCAGCAGCGGCGCTGGCACAGATACGCAGTATTTT